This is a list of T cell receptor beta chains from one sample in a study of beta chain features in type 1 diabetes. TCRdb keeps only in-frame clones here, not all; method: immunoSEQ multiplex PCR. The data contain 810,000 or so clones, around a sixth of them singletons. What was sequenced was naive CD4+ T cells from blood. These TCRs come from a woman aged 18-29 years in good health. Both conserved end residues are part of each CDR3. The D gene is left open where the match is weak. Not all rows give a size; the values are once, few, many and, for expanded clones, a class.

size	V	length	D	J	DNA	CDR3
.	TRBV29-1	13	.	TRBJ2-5	TGCAGCGTCCAGCGGACTCACGGGGAGACCCAGTACTTC	CSVQRTHGETQYF
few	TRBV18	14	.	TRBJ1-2	TGTGCCAGCTCACCTCAGACCGTTAACTATGGCTACACCTTC	CASSPQTVNYGYTF
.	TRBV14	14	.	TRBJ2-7	TGTGCCAGCAGCCAAGATTGGGTTCGGTCCGAGCAGTACTTC	CASSQDWVRSEQYF
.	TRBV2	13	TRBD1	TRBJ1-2	TGTGCCAGCAGTGAAGTACAGGGGGCGCGGACCTCCTTC	CASSEVQGARTSF
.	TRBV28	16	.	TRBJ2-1	TGTGCCAGCAGTTCCCGACGGGCGGGCTCCTACAATGAGCAGTTCTTC	CASSSRRAGSYNEQFF
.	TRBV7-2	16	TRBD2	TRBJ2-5	TGTGCCAGCAGCCGAACTACCGGGACTATAGGAGAGACCCAGTACTTC	CASSRTTGTIGETQYF
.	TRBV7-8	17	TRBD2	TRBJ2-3	TGTGCCAGCAGCTCCGGGACTAGCGGGAGTTTGGCGGATACGCAGTATTTT	CASSSGTSGSLADTQYF
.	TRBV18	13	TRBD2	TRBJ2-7	TGTGCCAGCTCACCCTCGACTAGCTCCGAGCAGTACTTC	CASSPSTSSEQYF
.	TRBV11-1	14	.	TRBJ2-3	TGTGCCAGCAGCTTTAGGGTAGGCACAGATACGCAGTATTTT	CASSFRVGTDTQYF
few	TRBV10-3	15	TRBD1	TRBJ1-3	TGTGCCATCAGTTCAACCAGGGGGCTCGGAAACACCATATATTTT	CAISSTRGLGNTIYF
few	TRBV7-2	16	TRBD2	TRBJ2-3	TGTGCCAGCAGCTCAGGTGGGACTAGCGGTGTAGATACGCAGTATTTT	CASSSGGTSGVDTQYF
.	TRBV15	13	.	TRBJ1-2	TGTGCCACCGGCGGACAGTTATCGAATGGCTACACCTTC	CATGGQLSNGYTF
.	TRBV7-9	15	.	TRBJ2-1	TGTGCCAGCAGCTTAGCACTTCTTGCCTACAATGAGCAGTTCTTC	CASSLALLAYNEQFF
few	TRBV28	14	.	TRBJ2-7	TGTGCCAGCAGTCCCGGACCGCTGGTCTACGAGCAGTACTTC	CASSPGPLVYEQYF
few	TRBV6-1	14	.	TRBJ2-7	TGTGCCAGCAGTGTCGAGAGGGGTGGTAACGAGCAGTACTTC	CASSVERGGNEQYF
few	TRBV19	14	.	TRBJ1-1	TGTGCCAGTAGTATTCTTGCGACAGCAGGTGAAGCTTTCTTT	CASSILATAGEAFF
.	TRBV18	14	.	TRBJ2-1	TGTGCCAGCTCACCAGGGGACGGATACAATGAGCAGTTCTTC	CASSPGDGYNEQFF
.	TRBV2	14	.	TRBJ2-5	TGTGCCACTGCGGCCAGGAACCCGACGGGGACCCAGTACTTC	CATAARNPTGTQYF
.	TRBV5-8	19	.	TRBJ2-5	TGTGCCAGCAGCTTGGGTCTCACAGGAGGGGTGGGGGCCCAAGAGACCCAGTACTTC	CASSLGLTGGVGAQETQYF
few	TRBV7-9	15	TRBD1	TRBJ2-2	TGTGCCAGCAGCGAAAGGACAGGGAACACCGGGGAGCTGTTTTTT	CASSERTGNTGELFF
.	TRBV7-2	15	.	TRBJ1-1	TGTGCCAGCAGCCCGGTCCGGCAGGCCTACACTGAAGCTTTCTTT	CASSPVRQAYTEAFF
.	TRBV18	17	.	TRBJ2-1	TGTGCCAGCTCACCCCGGGCGACCACCGGGAGAGGGAATGAGCAGTTCTTC	CASSPRATTGRGNEQFF
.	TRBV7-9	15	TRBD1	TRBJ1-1	TGTGCCAGCAGCTTCACGGGACAGGAGAACACTGAAGCTTTCTTT	CASSFTGQENTEAFF
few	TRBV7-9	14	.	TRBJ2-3	TGTGCCAGCAGCTTCCCCCGGGACACTTATACGCAGTATTTT	CASSFPRDTYTQYF
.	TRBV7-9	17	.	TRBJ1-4	TGTGCCAGCAGCTTAGTTTCCGCAGGGCGGCGGGGTGAAAAACTGTTTTTT	CASSLVSAGRRGEKLFF
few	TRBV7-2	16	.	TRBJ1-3	TGTGCCAGCAGCTTATTGGAGTACCGCTCTGGAAACACCATATATTTT	CASSLLEYRSGNTIYF
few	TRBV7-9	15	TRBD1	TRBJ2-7	TGTGCCAGCAGCCCGGGGGACAGGGGATTTATTCAGCAGTACTTC	CASSPGDRGFIQQYF
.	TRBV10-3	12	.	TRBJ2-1	TGTGCCATCAGTGAGTCAGGGCTGGCGCAGTTCTTC	CAISESGLAQFF
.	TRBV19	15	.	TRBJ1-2	TGTGCCAGTAGTATATTAGGAGCACCGATCTATGGCTACACCTTC	CASSILGAPIYGYTF
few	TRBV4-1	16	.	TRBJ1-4	TGCGCCAGCAGCCAAGGTCCCCCTCGGGGGGATGAAAAACTGTTTTTT	CASSQGPPRGDEKLFF